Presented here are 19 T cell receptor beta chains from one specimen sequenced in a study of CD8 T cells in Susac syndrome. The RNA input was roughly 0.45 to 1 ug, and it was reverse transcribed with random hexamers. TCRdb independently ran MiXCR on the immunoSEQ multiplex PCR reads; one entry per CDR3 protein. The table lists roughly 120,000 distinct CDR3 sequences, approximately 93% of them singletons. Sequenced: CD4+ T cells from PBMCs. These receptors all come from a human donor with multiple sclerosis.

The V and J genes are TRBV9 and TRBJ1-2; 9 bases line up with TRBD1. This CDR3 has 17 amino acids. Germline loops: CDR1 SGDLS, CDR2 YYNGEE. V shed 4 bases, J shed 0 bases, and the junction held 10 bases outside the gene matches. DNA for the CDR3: TGTGCCAGCAGCTTAAGACAGGGGGGGTCGGCTAACTATGGCTACACCTTC. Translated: CASSLRQGGSANYGYTF.

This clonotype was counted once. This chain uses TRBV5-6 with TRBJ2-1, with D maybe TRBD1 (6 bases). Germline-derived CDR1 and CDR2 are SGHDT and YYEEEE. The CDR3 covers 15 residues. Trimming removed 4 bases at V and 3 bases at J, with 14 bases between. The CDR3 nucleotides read TGTGCCAGCAGCACTAACCGGGACAACTACAATGAGCAGTTCTTC. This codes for CASSTNRDNYNEQFF.

Written as DNA, the CDR3 is TGTGCCAGCGGTAGACAGGTTTTGAACACTGAAGCTTTCTTT. It codes for CASGRQVLNTEAFF. The rearrangement uses TRBV28 and TRBJ1-1, with TRBD1 as a possible D gene (6 bases). Germline V gene lookup returns CDR1 MDHEN and CDR2 SYDVKM. The CDR3 totals 14 residues. Trimming removed 8 bases from V and 0 bases from J, with 13 bases in between.

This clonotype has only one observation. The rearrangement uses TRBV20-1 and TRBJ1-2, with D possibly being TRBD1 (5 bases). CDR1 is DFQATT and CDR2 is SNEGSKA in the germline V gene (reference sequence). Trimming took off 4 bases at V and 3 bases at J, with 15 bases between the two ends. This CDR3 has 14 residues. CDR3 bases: TGCAGTGCTACCCCGTATGGGGACGACTATGGCTACACCTTC. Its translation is CSATPYGDDYGYTF.

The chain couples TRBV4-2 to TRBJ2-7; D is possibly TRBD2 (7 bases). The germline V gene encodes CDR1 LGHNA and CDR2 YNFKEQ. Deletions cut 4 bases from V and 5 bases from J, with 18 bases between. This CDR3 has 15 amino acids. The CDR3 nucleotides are TGTGCCAGCAGCCCGTCAAGGGGGGGTAGGGACGAGCAGTACTTC. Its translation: CASSPSRGGRDEQYF.

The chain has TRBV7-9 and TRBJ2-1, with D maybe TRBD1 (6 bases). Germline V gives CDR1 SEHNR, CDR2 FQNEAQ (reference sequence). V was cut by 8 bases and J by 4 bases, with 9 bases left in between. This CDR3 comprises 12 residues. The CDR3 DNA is TGTGCCAGCCGGACAGCTTACAATGAGCAGTTCTTC. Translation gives CASRTAYNEQFF.

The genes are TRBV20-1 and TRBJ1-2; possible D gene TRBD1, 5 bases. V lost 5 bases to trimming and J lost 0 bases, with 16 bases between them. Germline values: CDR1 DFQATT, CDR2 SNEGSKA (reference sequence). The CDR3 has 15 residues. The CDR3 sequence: CSALPPTAPNYGYTF. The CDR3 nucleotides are TGCAGTGCTCTTCCTCCGACAGCTCCTAACTATGGCTACACCTTC.

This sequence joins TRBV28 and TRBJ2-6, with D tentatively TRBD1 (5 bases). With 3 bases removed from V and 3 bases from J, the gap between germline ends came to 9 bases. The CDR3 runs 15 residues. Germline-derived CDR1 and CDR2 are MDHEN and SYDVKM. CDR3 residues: CASSFVGLGANVLTF. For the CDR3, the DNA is TGTGCCAGCAGTTTTGTGGGGCTTGGGGCCAACGTCCTGACTTTC.

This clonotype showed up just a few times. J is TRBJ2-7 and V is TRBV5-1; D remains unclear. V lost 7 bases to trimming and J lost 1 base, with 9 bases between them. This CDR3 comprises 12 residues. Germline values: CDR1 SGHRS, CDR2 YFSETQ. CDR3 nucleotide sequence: TGCGCCAGCCGCGAGGAGTCCTACGAGCAGTACTTC. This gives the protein CASREESYEQYF. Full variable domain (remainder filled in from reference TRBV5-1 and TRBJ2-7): KAGVTQTPRYLIKTRGQQVTLSCSPISGHRSVSWYQQTPGQGLQFLFEYFSETQRNKGNFPGRFSGRQFSNSRSEMNVSTLELGDSALYLCASREESYEQYFGPGTRLTVT.

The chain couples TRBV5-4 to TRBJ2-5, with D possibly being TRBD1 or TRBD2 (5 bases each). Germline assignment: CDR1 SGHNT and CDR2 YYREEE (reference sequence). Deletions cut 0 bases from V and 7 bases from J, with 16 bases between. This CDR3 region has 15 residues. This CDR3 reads CASSLVRQPEGTQYF. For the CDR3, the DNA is TGTGCCAGCAGCTTGGTTCGACAGCCTGAGGGGACCCAGTACTTC.

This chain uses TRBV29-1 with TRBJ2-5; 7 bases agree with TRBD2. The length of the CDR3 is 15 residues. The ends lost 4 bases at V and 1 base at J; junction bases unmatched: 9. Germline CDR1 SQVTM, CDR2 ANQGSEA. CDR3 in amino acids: CSVVFSGVIQETQYF. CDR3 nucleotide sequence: TGCAGCGTTGTATTCAGCGGGGTAATCCAAGAGACCCAGTACTTC.

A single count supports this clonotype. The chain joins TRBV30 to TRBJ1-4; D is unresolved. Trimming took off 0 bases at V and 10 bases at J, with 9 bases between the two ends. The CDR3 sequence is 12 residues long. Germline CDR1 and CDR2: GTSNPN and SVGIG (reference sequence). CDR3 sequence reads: CAWSVRIGKLFF. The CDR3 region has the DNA TGTGCCTGGAGTGTTAGGATCGGAAAACTGTTTTTT. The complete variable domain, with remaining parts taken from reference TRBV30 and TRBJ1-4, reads SQTIHQWPATLVQPVGSPLSLECTVEGTSNPNLYWYRQAAGRGLQLLFYSVGIGQISSEVPQNLSASRPQDRQFILSSKKLLLSDSGFYLCAWSVRIGKLFFGSGTQLSVL.

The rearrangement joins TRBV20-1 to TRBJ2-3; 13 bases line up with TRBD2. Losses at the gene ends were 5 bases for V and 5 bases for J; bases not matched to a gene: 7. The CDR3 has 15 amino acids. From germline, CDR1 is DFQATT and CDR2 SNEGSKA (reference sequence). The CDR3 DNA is TGCAGTGCTCAGAGTGGGACTAGCGGGGAAGATACGCAGTATTTT. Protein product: CSAQSGTSGEDTQYF.

The CDR3 reads CSARVWGGQTLNGAEAFF. DNA for the CDR3: TGCAGTGCTAGAGTCTGGGGCGGACAGACCTTAAATGGTGCTGAAGCTTTCTTT. This chain links TRBV20-1 with TRBJ1-1, with a weak D call TRBD1 (6 bases). The CDR3 runs to 18 residues. V lost 1 base and J 6 bases, leaving 27 bases between the germline ends. Germline V gene lookup returns CDR1 DFQATT and CDR2 SNEGSKA (reference sequence).

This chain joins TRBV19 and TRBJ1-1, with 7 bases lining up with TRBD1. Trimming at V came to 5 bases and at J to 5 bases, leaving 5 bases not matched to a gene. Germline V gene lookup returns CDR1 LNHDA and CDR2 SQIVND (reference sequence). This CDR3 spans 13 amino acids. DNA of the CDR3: TGTGCCAGTAGTGTCGACAGGGAAACTGAAGCTTTCTTT. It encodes CASSVDRETEAFF. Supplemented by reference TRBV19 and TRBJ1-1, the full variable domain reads DGGITQSPKYLFRKEGQNVTLSCEQNLNHDAMYWYRQDPGQGLRLIYYSQIVNDFQKGDIAEGYSVSREKKESFPLTVTSAQKNPTAFYLCASSVDRETEAFFGQGTRLTVV.

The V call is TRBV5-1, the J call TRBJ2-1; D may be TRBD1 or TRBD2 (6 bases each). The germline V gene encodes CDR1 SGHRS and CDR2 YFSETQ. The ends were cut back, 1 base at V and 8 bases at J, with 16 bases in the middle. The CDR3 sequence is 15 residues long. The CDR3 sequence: CASSLLGGHGYEQFF. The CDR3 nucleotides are TGCGCCAGCAGCTTGCTGGGGGGCCATGGTTATGAGCAGTTCTTC.

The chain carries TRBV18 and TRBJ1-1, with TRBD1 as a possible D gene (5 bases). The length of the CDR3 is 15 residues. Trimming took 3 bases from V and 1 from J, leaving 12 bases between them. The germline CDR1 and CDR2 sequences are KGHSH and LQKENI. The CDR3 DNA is TGTGCCAGCTCACCCTACGAGGGGCAGAACACTGAAGCTTTCTTT. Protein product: CASSPYEGQNTEAFF.

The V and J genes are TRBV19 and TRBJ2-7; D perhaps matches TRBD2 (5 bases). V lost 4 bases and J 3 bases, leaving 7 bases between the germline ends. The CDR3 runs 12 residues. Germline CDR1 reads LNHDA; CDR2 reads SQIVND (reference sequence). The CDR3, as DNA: TGTGCCAGTAGTACCCGGGGCTACGAGCAGTACTTC. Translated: CASSTRGYEQYF.

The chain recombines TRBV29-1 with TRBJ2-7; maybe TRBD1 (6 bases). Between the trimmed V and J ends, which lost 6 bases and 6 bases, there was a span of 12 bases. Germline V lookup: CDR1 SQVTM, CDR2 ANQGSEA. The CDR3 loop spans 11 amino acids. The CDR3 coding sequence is TGCAGCGTCTCGGAAGGGGGCGAGCAGTACTTC. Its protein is CSVSEGGEQYF.